Reported below is one TCR beta chain. Its cognate antigen is unknown. Libraries were prepared by immunoSEQ multiplex PCR; TCRdb keeps only in-frame clonotypes and omits some of them. The sample carries approximately 25,000 clones, around 79% recorded once. The cohort excluded patients with autoimmune disease history or systemic immunosuppression. The CDR3 extends over 15 amino acids. V was shortened by 1 base and J by 2 bases, with 7 bases between the two germline ends. CDR1 and CDR2 from the germline V gene are SGHNT and YYREEE (reference sequence). These data originate in a study of OX40 agonist ivuxolimab in advanced cancers. Across the whole study: At 0.01 to 10 mg/kg, ivuxolimab was administered intravenously to patients every 2 weeks. Therapy given before enrollment (anti-PD-1, anti-PD-L1 or anti-CTLA-4) was allowed, and roughly 42% had some.

Study observations and caveats: CD4+ and CD8+ T cells in blood underwent clonal expansion by week 6 at 0.1 to 3.0 mg/kg.

This rearrangement joins TRBV5-4 to TRBJ2-6, with D hard to call. The source is an adult with an advanced solid tumor such as melanoma, head and neck, liver or kidney cancer. The sample consisted of CD4+ or CD8+ T cells sorted from blood, taken in a trial of the OX40 agonist ivuxolimab. In nucleotides, the CDR3 is TGTGCCAGCAGCTTGATGGGTGCTGGGGCCAACGTCCTGACTTTC. Amino acids: CASSLMGAGANVLTF.